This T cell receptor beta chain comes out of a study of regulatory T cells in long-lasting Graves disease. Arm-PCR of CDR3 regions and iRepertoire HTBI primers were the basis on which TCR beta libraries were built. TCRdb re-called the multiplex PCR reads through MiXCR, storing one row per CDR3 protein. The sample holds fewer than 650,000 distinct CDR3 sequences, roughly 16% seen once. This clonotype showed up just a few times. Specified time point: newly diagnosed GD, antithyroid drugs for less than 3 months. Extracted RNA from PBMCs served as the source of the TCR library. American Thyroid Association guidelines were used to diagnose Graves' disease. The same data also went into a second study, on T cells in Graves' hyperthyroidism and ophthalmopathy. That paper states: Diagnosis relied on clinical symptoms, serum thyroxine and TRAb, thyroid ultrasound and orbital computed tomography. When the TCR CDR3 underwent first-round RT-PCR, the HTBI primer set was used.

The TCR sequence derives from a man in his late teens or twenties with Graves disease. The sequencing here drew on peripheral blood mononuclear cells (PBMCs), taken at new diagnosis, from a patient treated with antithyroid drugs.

CDR3 coding DNA: TGCAGTGCTAGAACGGACAGTGACAATGAGCAGTTCTTC. It is translated as CSARTDSDNEQFF. The V call is TRBV20-1, the J call TRBJ2-1; D may be TRBD1 (6 bases). With 2 bases removed from V and 5 bases from J, the gap between germline ends came to 10 bases. The germline V gene encodes CDR1 DFQATT and CDR2 SNEGSKA (reference sequence). The CDR3 consists of 13 residues.